The next 27 T cell receptor beta chains were all read from a single sample in a study of shared T cell receptors in the human thymus. Clones were sequenced by immunoSEQ multiplex PCR, and TCRdb holds only the in-frame ones, with some missing. The sample lists some 700,000 clones, 80% to 90% occurring once. The sample also formed part of further work on human thymus T cells.

Sequencing used thymocytes. The receptor source for this set is a girl under three years old with a congenital heart defect.

The rearrangement joins TRBV10-3 to TRBJ2-1; a possible D gene is TRBD2 (5 bases). Germline V gene data show CDR1 as ENHRY and CDR2 as SYGVKD. V lost 0 bases, J lost 0 bases, and 18 bases lay in between. The CDR3 is made up of 19 amino acids. The CDR3 sequence: CAISESIASSTSSYNEQFF. CDR3 DNA sequence: TGTGCCATCAGTGAGTCGATTGCTAGCTCCACCAGCTCCTACAATGAGCAGTTCTTC.

V usage is TRBV6-6 and J usage is TRBJ1-1; the D gene is possibly TRBD1 (6 bases). CDR1 and CDR2 (germline): MNHNY, SVGAGI (reference sequence). With 6 bases removed from V and 1 base from J, the gap between germline ends came to 18 bases. There are 16 residues in the CDR3. The CDR3 spells CASRPDGGQRNTEAFF. CDR3 coding DNA: TGTGCCAGCAGACCCGATGGAGGACAGAGGAACACTGAAGCTTTCTTT.

Only a few counts were recorded for this clone. V and J are TRBV18 and TRBJ2-5, with a possible D match to TRBD1 (6 bases). V was shortened by 3 bases and J by 2 bases, with 10 bases between the two germline ends. Germline values: CDR1 KGHSH, CDR2 LQKENI. This CDR3 spans 14 amino acids. CDR3 sequence: CASSPIRGQETQYF. CDR3 nucleotides: TGTGCCAGCTCACCGATCAGGGGTCAAGAGACCCAGTACTTC.

This clone was recorded once. V is TRBV5-4 and J is TRBJ2-2, with 14 positions matching TRBD2. Germline V gene sequence: CDR1 SGHNT, CDR2 YYREEE (reference sequence). Losses at the gene ends were 9 bases for V and 2 bases for J; bases not matched to a gene: 9. The CDR3 sequence is 17 residues long. The DNA of the CDR3 is TGTGCCATCAAAGGGACTAGCGGGGGCTCTAACACCGGGGAGCTGTTTTTT. It is translated as CAIKGTSGGSNTGELFF.

V and J are TRBV13 and TRBJ1-2; unclear D gene. Per germline, CDR1 PRHDT and CDR2 FYEKMQ (reference sequence). The CDR3 sequence is 16 residues long. The V gene lost 0 bases and the J gene lost 0 bases, with 11 bases spanning the gap. CDR3 sequence: CASSLGPTGANYGYTF. In nucleotides, the CDR3 is TGTGCCAGCAGCTTAGGCCCCACCGGAGCTAACTATGGCTACACCTTC.

This chain uses TRBV27 with TRBJ2-3, with 12 positions matching TRBD1. CDR3 size: 22 residues. The trim removed 0 bases at V and 2 bases at J, leaving 18 bases unmatched. Germline V CDR1 and CDR2: MNHEY, SMNVEV (reference sequence). This CDR3 is CASSLSRTGTGGAQMDTDTQYF. DNA for the CDR3: TGTGCCAGCAGTTTATCCAGAACCGGGACAGGGGGCGCTCAGATGGACACAGATACGCAGTATTTT.

This chain joins TRBV10-3 and TRBJ1-2, with 7 positions matching TRBD1. V dropped 8 bases and J dropped 4; count of bases not matched to a gene: 13. Germline lookup yields CDR1 ENHRY and CDR2 SYGVKD. The CDR3 has 15 amino acids. Written as DNA, the CDR3 is TGTGCCATCGGATTCCCGGGAGGGGGCGGCTATGGCTACACCTTC. This codes for CAIGFPGGGGYGYTF.

CDR3: CASSFGDRAGGIAKNIQYF. DNA for the CDR3: TGTGCCAGCAGCTTCGGAGACAGGGCAGGGGGAATAGCCAAAAACATTCAGTACTTC. This sequence joins TRBV7-9 and TRBJ2-4, with TRBD1 identical over 7 bases. The CDR3 is 19 residues long. With 3 bases clipped from V and 0 bases from J, the junction kept 14 bases outside the gene matches. In germline, CDR1 is SEHNR, CDR2 FQNEAQ (reference sequence).

The rearrangement joins TRBV7-2 to TRBJ1-2, with 9 bases that match TRBD1. The germline V gene encodes CDR1 SGHTA and CDR2 FQGNSA. Trimming at V came to 1 base and at J to 2 bases, leaving 2 bases not matched to a gene. CDR3 size: 15 residues. The CDR3 nucleotides are TGTGCCAGCAGCTTAGGGGACAGGGCGAACTATGGCTACACCTTC. This encodes CASSLGDRANYGYTF.

The J gene is TRBJ1-1, the V gene TRBV25-1; maybe TRBD1 (6 bases). CDR1 and CDR2 (germline): MGHDK, SYGVNS. This CDR3 spans 13 amino acids. Trimming shortened V by 7 bases and J by 11 bases, and 20 bases separated the two germline ends. This chain's CDR3 is CASTHIPTGRAFF. In DNA, the CDR3 is TGTGCCAGCACACATATACCGACAGGTCGCGCTTTCTTT.

This chain joins TRBV2 and TRBJ1-1; TRBD1 matches 7 bases. CDR1 is SNHLY, CDR2 FYNNEI, per germline. J was trimmed by 4 bases and V by 4 bases; bases with no gene match: 9. CDR3 length: 15 amino acids. The DNA for the CDR3 is TGTGCCAGCAGTGTTAACAGGGGCGGTGTCACTGAAGCTTTCTTT. The encoded protein is CASSVNRGGVTEAFF. Complete variable domain (other parts from reference TRBV2 and TRBJ1-1): EPEVTQTPSHQVTQMGQEVILRCVPISNHLYFYWYRQILGQKVEFLVSFYNNEISEKSEIFDDQFSVERPDGSNFTLKIRSTKLEDSAMYFCASSVNRGGVTEAFFGQGTRLTVV.

The V gene is TRBV14, the J gene TRBJ2-1; 8 bases match TRBD2. CDR3 length equals 17 residues. Per germline, CDR1 SGHDN and CDR2 FVKESK. J gave up 4 bases and V 0 bases, and 8 bases lay outside the gene matches. CDR3 amino acids: CASSQDSTGGTYNEQFF. The DNA of the CDR3 is TGTGCCAGCAGCCAAGATTCGACGGGGGGGACTTACAATGAGCAGTTCTTC.

This clone was recorded only once. The rearrangement joins TRBV7-4 to TRBJ1-2, with 10 bases fitting TRBD1. V shed 3 bases, J shed 6 bases, and the junction held 1 base outside the gene matches. CDR1 and CDR2 from the germline V gene are SGHVT and SQSDAQ. The CDR3 length is 13 residues. In nucleotides, the CDR3 is TGTGCCAGCAGCTTCGACAGGGGGCATGGCTACACCTTC. Its protein is CASSFDRGHGYTF.

The chain combines TRBV19 with TRBJ2-3, with 7 positions matching TRBD2. After removal of 9 bases from V and 3 bases from J, the junction contained 18 bases not matched to a gene. Germline V gene lookup returns CDR1 LNHDA and CDR2 SQIVND (reference sequence). The CDR3 contains 17 residues. CDR3 DNA sequence: TGTGCCAGCGAAAGGGGAGGGGCGGAGGTCGGGACAGATACGCAGTATTTT. Amino acids: CASERGGAEVGTDTQYF.

V and J are TRBV27 and TRBJ2-3; 9 nucleotides align to TRBD2. CDR3 length: 18 amino acids. Germline trimming cut 3 bases from V and 0 bases from J; bases unmatched to any gene: 10. Germline CDR1 reads MNHEY; CDR2 reads SMNVEV (reference sequence). CDR3 DNA sequence: TGTGCCAGCAGTTTTATTGCGGGGGGGAGACCTAGCACAGATACGCAGTATTTT. Amino acids: CASSFIAGGRPSTDTQYF.

The V call is TRBV9, the J call TRBJ2-7; weak D call: TRBD1 (6 bases). Germline V gene lookup returns CDR1 SGDLS and CDR2 YYNGEE. CDR3 length: 16 amino acids. V was pared by 4 bases and J by 6 bases, with 23 bases between. CDR3 bases: TGTGCCAGCAGCCCAGCCAAGGGGGACCCATTTCCCGAGCAGTACTTC. This encodes CASSPAKGDPFPEQYF.

The rearrangement joins TRBV12-5 to TRBJ2-7; TRBD1 aligns across 9 bases. Germline CDR1 is LGHNT and CDR2 is FRNRAP. V shed 6 bases and J 6 bases; nucleotides not matched to a gene: 15. The CDR3 spans 16 residues. The CDR3 spells CASGRTFGTGICEQYF. In DNA form, the CDR3 reads TGTGCTAGTGGCCGTACCTTTGGGACAGGGATCTGCGAGCAGTACTTC.

This rearrangement joins TRBV28 to TRBJ2-1; 9 nucleotides agree with TRBD2. The CDR3 covers 22 residues. V was clipped by 11 bases and J by 0 bases; unmatched bases: 29. Germline CDR1 is MDHEN and CDR2 is SYDVKM. CDR3 nucleotides: TGTGCCTGTGACCCGGGACTAGCCGGCGTTACGAAGAATCCAATCTCCTACAATGAGCAGTTCTTC. The encoded protein is CACDPGLAGVTKNPISYNEQFF.

The CDR3 bases are TGTGCCAGTAGTCCCAACAGGCGGCGTTATAATTCACCCCTCCACTTT. This sequence encodes CASSPNRRRYNSPLHF. The chain has TRBV19 and TRBJ1-6; D might be TRBD1 (5 bases). Germline V lookup: CDR1 LNHDA, CDR2 SQIVND (reference sequence). The CDR3 consists of 16 residues. Trimming shortened V by 5 bases and J by 4 bases, and 15 bases separated the two germline ends.

J is TRBJ2-3 and V is TRBV16; 8 nucleotides agree with TRBD1. Trimming at V came to 1 base and at J to 4 bases, leaving 7 bases not matched to a gene. The germline CDR1 and CDR2 sequences are KGHSY and FQNENV. The CDR3 runs to 16 residues. The CDR3 nucleotides are TGTGCCAGCAGCCAATTTTGGGACAGGTCGCCAGATACGCAGTATTTT. Translation: CASSQFWDRSPDTQYF. The whole variable domain, remainder taken from reference TRBV16 and TRBJ2-3, is GEEVAQTPKHLVRGEGQKAKLYCAPIKGHSYVFWYQQVLKNEFKFLISFQNENVFDETGMPKERFSAKCLPNSPCSLEIQATKLEDSAVYFCASSQFWDRSPDTQYFGPGTRLTVL.

V is TRBV27 and J is TRBJ2-7; the match to TRBD2 covers 9 bases. The V and J ends lost 5 bases and 0 bases, in that order; junction bases with no gene match: 8. The length of the CDR3 is 16 residues. Germline V gene data show CDR1 as MNHEY and CDR2 as SMNVEV (reference sequence). This chain's CDR3 is CASSQTAGGPSYEQYF. CDR3 in DNA: TGTGCCAGCAGTCAGACCGCGGGGGGGCCCTCCTACGAGCAGTACTTC.

The chain is built from TRBV4-3 and TRBJ2-7, with D perhaps matching TRBD1 (5 bases). The CDR3 extends over 15 amino acids. The germline V gene encodes CDR1 LGHNA and CDR2 YSLEER. V lost 0 bases, J lost 4 bases, and 13 bases lay in between. CDR3 bases: TGCGCCAGCAGCCAAGACTCTCAGGGTTTGTACGAGCAGTACTTC. It codes for CASSQDSQGLYEQYF.

Of note for this clone: The same CDR3 also results from other DNA sequences found in this sample. This sequence joins TRBV11-2 and TRBJ1-1; D might be TRBD1 (6 bases). Germline lookup yields CDR1 SGHAT and CDR2 FQNNGV. CDR3 length equals 12 residues. V dropped 4 bases and J dropped 5 bases, with 8 bases sitting between them. The CDR3: CASSSRGTEAFF. CDR3 sequence (DNA): TGTGCCAGCAGCTCGAGGGGGACTGAAGCTTTCTTT. The full variable domain, its missing parts supplied by reference TRBV11-2 and TRBJ1-1, is EAGVAQSPRYKIIEKRQSVAFWCNPISGHATLYWYQQILGQGPKLLIQFQNNGVVDDSQLPKDRFSAERLKGVDSTLKIQPAKLEDSAVYLCASSSRGTEAFFGQGTRLTVV.

The V call is TRBV2, the J call TRBJ1-3; D is possibly TRBD1 (6 bases). Germline CDR1 SNHLY, CDR2 FYNNEI. This CDR3 is 17 amino acids long. V was shortened by 6 bases and J by 0 bases, with 18 bases between the two germline ends. The CDR3 reads CASRTKDSGNSGNTIYF. CDR3 DNA: TGTGCCAGCAGAACCAAGGACAGCGGGAACTCTGGAAACACCATATATTTT.

The V gene is TRBV5-1, the J gene TRBJ2-7; 7 bases are a match to TRBD2. V was clipped by 0 bases and J by 2 bases; unmatched bases: 8. This CDR3 contains 16 residues. Germline V gene data show CDR1 as SGHRS and CDR2 as YFSETQ. The CDR3 sequence: CASSLEVAGDPYEQYF. The CDR3 nucleotides read TGCGCCAGCAGCTTGGAGGTAGCGGGTGATCCCTACGAGCAGTACTTC.

This chain joins TRBV7-6 and TRBJ1-1, with D tentatively TRBD1 (6 bases). Trimming left V 3 bases short and J 1 base short, with 12 bases between. CDR1 and CDR2 (germline): SGHVS, FNYEAQ. CDR3 size: 15 residues. CDR3 in amino acids: CASSLGDTGNTEAFF. The DNA for the CDR3 is TGTGCCAGCAGCTTGGGGGACACTGGGAACACTGAAGCTTTCTTT.

The V and J genes are TRBV28 and TRBJ1-2, with D unresolved. CDR1 MDHEN and CDR2 SYDVKM come from the germline V gene. This CDR3 is built from 11 residues. Trimming took 1 base from V and 6 from J, leaving 3 bases between them. This CDR3 is CASSLSDGYTF. As DNA, the CDR3 is TGTGCCAGCAGTTTATCTGATGGCTACACCTTC.